This TCR beta chain was sequenced in a study of blood T cell repertoires in COVID-19. Study summary: Sites in the United States, Italy and Spain provided acute and convalescent COVID-19 samples. PBMCs, B-cell-depleted T cells, or T cells were the source of the cDNA or gDNA that made up the material.

The CDR3 has 13 residues. Germline V gives CDR1 GTSNPN, CDR2 SVGIG (reference sequence). J gave up 4 bases and V 3 bases, and 3 bases lay outside the gene matches. TCRdb's copy holds only in-frame clones and misses some; the assay was immunoSEQ multiplex PCR. The sample gives roughly 240,000 clones, about 83% of which show up once; about 3.6% is in the top ten. Participants, about 18 to 100 years old, spanned around 25 US areas. Up to 2 weeks before entering the study, exposed participants had met a COVID-19 case. Sequenced input: PBMCs or T cells enriched from blood (not recorded which). The chain carries TRBV30 and TRBJ2-1; the match to TRBD1 covers 7 bases. The clonotype was recovered from a woman in her 40s who had been exposed to COVID-19. The CDR3 spells CAWRGQKYNEQFF. As DNA, the CDR3 is TGTGCCTGGAGGGGACAGAAATACAATGAGCAGTTCTTC.